This T cell receptor beta chain was profiled in a study of blood T cell repertoires in COVID-19. Study details: The United States, Italy and Spain supplied acute and convalescent COVID-19 samples. T cells, B-cell-depleted T cells, or PBMCs provided the cDNA or gDNA that served as material.

This CDR3 has 13 amino acids. Looked up from germline, CDR1 is SNHLY and CDR2 is FYNNEI. V lost 6 bases, J lost 6 bases, and 4 bases stayed unmatched. Authors' analysis steps: Nucleated cell number was recorded as an estimate derived from reference gene primer amplification. Generated by immunoSEQ multiplex PCR, the TCRdb table keeps only in-frame clones and is missing some. V, J and clone size are those of that table, while D and trimming were read from the DNA. Of 200,000 or so clones listed, about 85% were seen once; the top ten hold about 2.1%. The sample was peripheral blood. The receptor comes from a man aged 70 or older with active or convalescent COVID-19. The chain is built from TRBV2 and TRBJ2-7, with 11 bases that match TRBD1. As DNA, the CDR3 is TGTGCCAGCAGCCGGACAGGGGGCGGCGAGCAGTACTTC. Protein product: CASSRTGGGEQYF.